The 9 T cell receptor beta chains below were found in one sample sequenced in a study of siplizumab effects on memory and regulatory T cells. Here immunoSEQ multiplex PCR was the method, and the copy in TCRdb shows in-frame clones only, minus some. Found here are roughly 70,000 clones, about 92% of them singletons; the top ten hold 5%. The sample consisted of CD8+ T cells sorted from blood. Receptors originate from a human donor in good health.

The rearrangement links TRBV13 to TRBJ2-5; 11 bases map to TRBD2. V was clipped by 1 base and J by 5 bases; unmatched bases: 9. CDR1 is PRHDT and CDR2 is FYEKMQ in the germline V gene (reference sequence). This CDR3 has 17 amino acids. This chain's CDR3 is CASSLELSSGGRETQYF. As DNA, the CDR3 is TGTGCCAGCAGCTTAGAATTGTCTAGCGGGGGGCGGGAGACCCAGTACTTC.

V is TRBV19 and J is TRBJ2-1; the D is unclear. Trimming took 3 bases from V and 0 from J, leaving 6 bases between them. The CDR3 spans 14 residues. The germline V gene encodes CDR1 LNHDA and CDR2 SQIVND (reference sequence). The CDR3 DNA is TGTGCCAGTAGTATGTTGAGCTCCTACAATGAGCAGTTCTTC. Protein: CASSMLSSYNEQFF.

The genes are TRBV27 and TRBJ1-2; D is unclear. CDR1 MNHEY and CDR2 SMNVEV come from the germline V gene (reference sequence). V was shortened by 5 bases and J by 7 bases, with 23 bases between the two germline ends. The CDR3 spans 16 residues. The CDR3: CASSPTLGRTLGGYTF. In DNA, the CDR3 is TGTGCCAGCAGTCCTACTCTCGGGAGAACCCTTGGTGGCTACACCTTC.

CDR3 protein: CASSPNAGSEAFF. The CDR3 bases are TGTGCCAGTAGTCCGAATGCGGGGTCTGAAGCTTTCTTT. The V and J genes are TRBV19 and TRBJ1-1; D is unclear. V was cut by 5 bases and J by 6 bases, with 13 bases left in between. Germline CDR1 reads LNHDA; CDR2 reads SQIVND (reference sequence). CDR3 length: 13 residues.

The chain employs TRBV2 and TRBJ2-3; possibly TRBD2 for D (5 bases). This CDR3 comprises 14 residues. The V end was cut by 10 bases, the J end by 5 bases, with 19 bases between. Germline assignment: CDR1 SNHLY and CDR2 FYNNEI. The DNA of the CDR3 is TGTGCCACCCTCGAACGGGGTGGAGGAGATACGCAGTATTTT. Translation: CATLERGGGDTQYF.

The chain combines TRBV5-4 with TRBJ2-6; no clear D gene. Germline loops: CDR1 SGHNT, CDR2 YYREEE (reference sequence). The ends were cut back, 0 bases at V and 2 bases at J, with 0 bases in the middle. The CDR3 spans 13 residues. The CDR3 loop is CASSLAGANVLTF. CDR3 DNA: TGTGCCAGCAGCTTGGCTGGGGCCAACGTCCTGACTTTC.

For the CDR3, the DNA is TGTGCCAGCAGGGAGGACAGGCAGCCCCAGCATTTT. This translates into CASREDRQPQHF. The chain is built from TRBV6-4 and TRBJ1-5; TRBD1 matches at 7 bases. This CDR3 is built from 12 residues. The junction had 3 bases not matched to a gene; V was cut back by 6 bases and J by 7 bases. In germline, CDR1 is MRHNA, CDR2 SNTAGT.

The chain combines TRBV6-4 with TRBJ2-3, with 10 bases that match TRBD1. The length of the CDR3 is 14 residues. Germline CDR1 is MRHNA and CDR2 is SNTAGT. V lost 4 bases to trimming and J lost 6 bases; unmatched junction nucleotides: 4. For the CDR3, the DNA is TGTGCCAGCAGTGCGGGGACAGGGGACGATACGCAGTATTTT. This gives the protein CASSAGTGDDTQYF.

As to this clone: Additional DNA sequences in this sample encode the identical CDR3. The V and J genes are TRBV6-5 and TRBJ1-5; D remains ambiguous. Trimming stripped 0 bases from V and 5 bases from J, with 5 bases between. The germline V gene encodes CDR1 MNHEY and CDR2 SVGAGI. The CDR3 contains 13 residues. The CDR3 is CASSYSLDQPQHF. CDR3 in DNA: TGTGCCAGCAGTTACTCGTTGGATCAGCCCCAGCATTTT.